These 10 T cell receptor beta chains were sequenced from one sample in a study of T cells in Graves' hyperthyroidism and ophthalmopathy. Amplification yielded TCR beta CDR3 regions, with RNA transcripts as the source. First-round RT-PCR of the TCR CDR3 relied on the HTBI primer set. TCRdb used MiXCR to reprocess the multiplex PCR reads, holding one entry per CDR3 protein. This sample has about 180,000 distinct CDR3 sequences, with about 9% found just once. Material: blood. The origin of the receptors is a woman aged 18-35 years with Graves' hyperthyroidism that later progressed to Graves' ophthalmopathy.

This clonotype was seen many times. This sequence joins TRBV7-9 and TRBJ2-3; 7 bases match TRBD1. Per the germline V gene, CDR1 is SEHNR and CDR2 is FQNEAQ (reference sequence). This CDR3 has 15 amino acids. Trimming at V came to 3 bases and at J to 5 bases, leaving 8 bases not matched to a gene. CDR3 protein: CASSFWSRGRDTQYF. Here the CDR3 DNA reads TGTGCCAGCAGCTTTTGGTCCAGGGGGAGAGATACGCAGTATTTT.

This clonotype showed up many times. V usage is TRBV9 and J usage is TRBJ2-3, with 13 bases aligning to TRBD2. V shed 4 bases, J shed 4 bases, and the junction held 6 bases outside the gene matches. The germline V gene has CDR1 SGDLS and CDR2 YYNGEE. The CDR3 is made up of 16 amino acids. DNA of the CDR3: TGTGCCAGCAGCCCGGGACTAGCGGGGTCTGCAGATACGCAGTATTTT. It specifies CASSPGLAGSADTQYF.

This clonotype was recorded many times. The chain links TRBV2 to TRBJ2-1; 7 bases match TRBD2. The CDR3 has 13 amino acids. The V and J ends lost 4 bases and 9 bases, in that order; junction bases with no gene match: 6. Per germline, CDR1 SNHLY and CDR2 FYNNEI. The CDR3 region is CASSVNQRGEQFF. The CDR3 DNA reads TGTGCCAGCAGTGTTAATCAGCGGGGTGAGCAGTTCTTC.

Ten or more counts support this clonotype. The gene calls are TRBV5-1 and TRBJ1-1, with 11 nucleotides matching TRBD1. Losses at the gene ends were 2 bases for V and 4 bases for J; bases not matched to a gene: 4. CDR1 and CDR2 from the germline V gene are SGHRS and YFSETQ. The CDR3 is 15 residues long. Written as DNA, the CDR3 is TGCGCCAGCAGCTTCCTTGGGACAGGGGGCACTGAAGCTTTCTTT. It codes for CASSFLGTGGTEAFF.

This CDR3 is CASSYFLTGGDSPNTGELFF. The CDR3, as DNA: TGTGCCAGCAGCTACTTCCTGACAGGGGGCGATTCCCCGAACACCGGGGAGCTGTTTTTT. This rearrangement joins TRBV13 to TRBJ2-2; 10 bases are a match to TRBD1. CDR3 length equals 20 residues. Germline V gene sequence: CDR1 PRHDT, CDR2 FYEKMQ (reference sequence). Trimming at V came to 4 bases and at J to 0 bases, leaving 14 bases not matched to a gene.

This clonotype has a count of ten or more. V usage is TRBV14 and J usage is TRBJ2-4; TRBD2 agrees at 8 bases. The germline CDR1 and CDR2 sequences are SGHDN and FVKESK. The CDR3 consists of 23 residues. The ends lost 3 bases at V and 1 base at J; junction bases unmatched: 26. The CDR3 loop is CASSQEGFIESAGGAWAKNIQYF. DNA of the CDR3: TGTGCCAGCAGCCAGGAAGGGTTTATTGAAAGTGCGGGGGGCGCTTGGGCCAAAAACATTCAGTACTTC.

This rearrangement joins TRBV7-9 to TRBJ2-3; D ambiguous. Germline values: CDR1 SEHNR, CDR2 FQNEAQ (reference sequence). The CDR3 loop spans 14 amino acids. V was trimmed by 4 bases and J by 0 bases, leaving 8 bases between them. CDR3 in amino acids: CASSSSTSTDTQYF. CDR3 DNA: TGTGCCAGCAGCTCTTCGACTAGCACAGATACGCAGTATTTT.

V is TRBV7-2 and J is TRBJ2-1; tentative D call: TRBD2 (5 bases). The CDR3 has 13 residues. Trimming shortened V by 2 bases and J by 10 bases, and 12 bases separated the two germline ends. In germline, CDR1 is SGHTA, CDR2 FQGNSA. CDR3 sequence: CASSLRRSEEQFF. Here the CDR3 DNA reads TGTGCCAGCAGCTTAAGGAGGTCGGAAGAGCAGTTCTTC. Based on the CDR3 plus reference TRBV7-2 and TRBJ2-1, the full variable domain is GAGVSQSPSNKVTEKGKDVELRCDPISGHTALYWYRQSLGQGLEFLIYFQGNSAPDKSGLPSDRFSAERTGGSVSTLTIQRTQQEDSAVYLCASSLRRSEEQFFGPGTRLTVL.

The chain recombines TRBV7-9 with TRBJ2-1, with TRBD2 matching over 14 bases. Trimming took 5 bases from V and 9 from J; bases not matched to a gene: 9. This CDR3 region has 16 residues. Germline CDR1 reads SEHNR; CDR2 reads FQNEAQ (reference sequence). CDR3 in DNA: TGTGCCAGCAGCCCAGAGTCCGGGACTAGCGGGAGTGAGCAGTTCTTC. Its translation is CASSPESGTSGSEQFF.

This clonotype was seen many times. The rearrangement links TRBV30 to TRBJ2-1; a weak D match, TRBD2 (5 bases). Germline CDR1 and CDR2: GTSNPN and SVGIG (reference sequence). The CDR3 spans 14 residues. Trimming took 0 bases from V and 7 from J, leaving 13 bases between them. CDR3 bases: TGTGCCTGGAGTGTATATGGGAGTTCTAATGAGCAGTTCTTC. Translating gives CAWSVYGSSNEQFF.